This TCR beta chain comes out of a study of Tregs in tolerant kidney transplant recipients. As for the study in general: Mixed chimerism was transient after nonmyeloablative marrow transplants from related graft donors. Study-wide points: The most relevant donor-specific Treg TCRbeta repertoire apparently came from expansion with activated donor B cells.

This CDR3 region has 12 residues. With 3 bases removed from V and 5 bases from J, the gap between germline ends came to 5 bases. Per germline, CDR1 SEHNR and CDR2 FQNEAQ (reference sequence). Profiled with immunoSEQ multiplex PCR; TCRdb holds only in-frame clones, not every one. Of fewer than 100,000 clones in the sample, over 85% were seen once. Unstimulated regulatory T cells (CD4+CD25+CD127-), CD4+CD25- non-regulatory cells, CD4 and CD8 cells were FACS-sorted from thawed PBMCs. This clone has just one count. Antigen specificity is unknown. The source material was CD4+ T cells from blood, sampled before the transplant. The chain combines TRBV7-9 with TRBJ1-5; D remains ambiguous. This clonotype originated in a human donor who received a combined kidney and bone marrow transplant. The CDR3 bases are TGTGCCAGCAGCTTGGGAGATCAGCCCCAGCATTTT. Protein: CASSLGDQPQHF.